This TCR beta chain appears in the sequencing data of a study of post-analysis software for immune sequencing data. Germline V lookup: CDR1 MNHEY, CDR2 SVGAGI. The CDR3 covers 18 residues. V was pared by 0 bases and J by 5 bases, with 11 bases of the junction left unmatched. Tagging with unique molecular identifiers was a feature of the TCR beta cDNA libraries. TCRdb reprocessed the PCR reads with MiXCR, giving one entry per CDR3 protein. This sample has a few hundred thousand distinct CDR3 sequences, with roughly 38% found just once. This clonotype has more than one count but fewer than ten. Its specificity is unknown. Study conclusions and caveats: Samples prepared in the same batch strongly co-clustered by F measure. Included in a set of five TRBV segments more frequent in patients than controls were TRBV5-6, TRBV5-1 and TRBV20-1.

This chain uses TRBV6-5 with TRBJ1-5, with TRBD1 matching 9 bases. The origin of this receptor is a girl aged 5-17 years with multiple sclerosis. The sequenced sample consisted of blood. CDR3 bases: TGTGCCAGCAGTTACTCGCCTGTGTCGGACAGGGGATATCAGCCCCAGCATTTT. Residues: CASSYSPVSDRGYQPQHF.